The entry below gives a single TCR beta chain sequence along with its context. These data belong to a study of blood T cells in healthy people across ages. A second PCR, run for about 6 to 11 cycles, used a sample-barcoded 5' primer plus a J-beta primer mix. TCRdb analysed the 5' RACE reads with MiXCR anew, one entry per CDR3 protein. The sample includes around 940,000 distinct CDR3 sequences, roughly 51% of them seen just once. CDR1 is SGHVS, CDR2 FQNEAQ, per germline. Losses at the gene ends were 2 bases for V and 9 bases for J; bases not matched to a gene: 10. CDR3 size: 16 residues. This rearrangement joins TRBV7-8 to TRBJ1-6; 7 positions match TRBD1. This sequence originates from a woman aged 55 to 70 in good health. Material for sequencing was blood. The DNA of the CDR3 is TGTGCCAGCAGCTTAATAGGACAGGTTGGGATTTCACCCCTCCACTTT. It is translated as CASSLIGQVGISPLHF.